The sequence of this TCR beta chain was determined in a study of blood T cell repertoires in COVID-19. About the study: From the United States, Italy and Spain came samples of acute and convalescent COVID-19.

CDR3 length: 13 amino acids. V was clipped by 11 bases and J by 7 bases, with 20 bases between them. Germline V CDR1 and CDR2: ENHRY, SYGVKD. Original processing notes: How many nucleated cells were present was estimated from reference gene primer amplification. Profiled with immunoSEQ multiplex PCR; TCRdb holds only in-frame clones, not every one. V and J calls plus clone size are reproduced from that table; the DNA served to infer D and trimming. The sample lists roughly 230,000 clones; about 83% were seen once. The V and J genes are TRBV10-3 and TRBJ1-2; TRBD1 is a possible D gene (5 bases). This receptor was identified in a man aged 50 to 60 with acute or convalescent COVID-19. The sample was peripheral blood. The CDR3 nucleotides are TGTGCCGTCGGACAATCCGCCTTGGGTGGCTACACCTTC. Amino acids: CAVGQSALGGYTF.